This T cell receptor beta chain derives from a study of T cell responses to AZD1222 COVID-19 vaccine. Pooled in the analysis were second doses at about 4 or about 12 weeks. Trimming removed 1 base at V and 5 bases at J, with 11 bases between. CDR3 length: 14 residues. The germline gives CDR1 LNHDA, CDR2 SQIVND (reference sequence). Study findings and constraints: Donor demographics were predominantly white British with a female majority; clonal diversity may be underestimated. Rises in breadth and depth of Spike-specific TCRs came after two AZD1222 doses.

Comment on this clone: Its target is unknown.

Repertoires were generated with immunoSEQ multiplex PCR, while TCRdb's copy carries only in-frame clones and drops some. The profile shows under 100,000 clones, about nine tenths of them singletons. The sequence was obtained from an adult who received the AZD1222 COVID-19 vaccine. Sequenced here: peripheral blood, sampled 28 days after the second AZD1222 dose. This sequence joins TRBV19 and TRBJ1-1; D is undetermined. The CDR3 coding sequence is TGTGCCAGTAGTATAGGTAGAGGTCTTACTGAAGCTTTCTTT. Its translation: CASSIGRGLTEAFF.